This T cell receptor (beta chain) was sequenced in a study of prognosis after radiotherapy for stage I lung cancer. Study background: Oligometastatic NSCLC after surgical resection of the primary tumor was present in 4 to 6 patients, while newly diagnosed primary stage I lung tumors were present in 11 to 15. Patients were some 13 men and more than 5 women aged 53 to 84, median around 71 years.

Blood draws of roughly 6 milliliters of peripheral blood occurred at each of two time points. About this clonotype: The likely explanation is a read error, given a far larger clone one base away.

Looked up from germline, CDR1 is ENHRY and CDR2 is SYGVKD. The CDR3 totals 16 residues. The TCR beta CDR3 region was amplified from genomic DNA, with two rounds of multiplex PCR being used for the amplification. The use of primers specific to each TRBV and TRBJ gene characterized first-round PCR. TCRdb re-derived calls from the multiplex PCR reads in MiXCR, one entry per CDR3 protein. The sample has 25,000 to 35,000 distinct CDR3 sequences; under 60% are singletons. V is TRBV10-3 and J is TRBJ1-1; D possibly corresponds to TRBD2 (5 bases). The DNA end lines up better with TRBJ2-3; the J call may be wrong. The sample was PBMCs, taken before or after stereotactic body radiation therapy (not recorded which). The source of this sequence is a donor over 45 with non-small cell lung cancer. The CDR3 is CAISGYTFRGADMQYF. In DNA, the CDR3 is TGTGCCATCAGTGGTTATACTTTCCGGGGTGCAGATATGCAGTATTTT.